This T cell receptor beta chain was captured in a study of blood T cell repertoires in COVID-19. For the study at large: PBMCs, B-cell-depleted T cells, or T cells were the source of the cDNA or gDNA that made up the material.

Authors' processing steps: Amplification of reference gene primers provided the estimated nucleated cell counts. TCRdb's copy holds only in-frame clones and misses some; the assay was immunoSEQ multiplex PCR. Clonal size and the V and J genes are those of that table, whereas D and trimming came from the DNA. The sample lists about 110,000 clones, over 65% occurring once. Trimming took 5 bases from V and 0 from J; bases not matched to a gene: 14. The germline CDR1 and CDR2 sequences are MDHEN and SYDVKM. The CDR3 has 18 residues. The TCR was taken from a man aged 80 or over with COVID-19, enrolled during active disease. V gene TRBV28 combines with J gene TRBJ2-7; 9 nucleotides line up with TRBD1. The source material was peripheral blood. CDR3 DNA sequence: TGTGCCAGCAGTCTACCCTCCTCCGGGACAGGGACCTCCTACGAGCAGTACTTC. Translating gives CASSLPSSGTGTSYEQYF. Supplemented by reference TRBV28 and TRBJ2-7, the full variable domain reads DVKVTQSSRYLVKRTGEKVFLECVQDMDHENMFWYRQDPGLGLRLIYFSYDVKMKEKGDIPEGYSVSREKKERFSLILESASTNQTSMYLCASSLPSSGTGTSYEQYFGPGTRLTVT.